The 17 T cell receptor beta chains below were found in one sample sequenced in a study of T cells in Graves' hyperthyroidism and ophthalmopathy. Researchers took RNA transcripts and amplified the TCR beta CDR3 regions from them. The HTBI primer set was used in a first-round RT-PCR of the TCR CDR3. TCRdb itself ran the multiplex PCR reads through MiXCR, one entry per CDR3 protein. Of 650,000 to 750,000 distinct CDR3 sequences listed, 13% to 15% are singletons. Sample: blood. The receptor set was obtained from a woman between 18 and 29 years old with Graves' hyperthyroidism.

The chain carries TRBV7-2 and TRBJ2-7; TRBD2 matches 10 bases. The CDR3 contains 14 residues. J was trimmed by 4 bases and V by 6 bases; bases with no gene match: 6. CDR1 SGHTA and CDR2 FQGNSA come from the germline V gene. This CDR3 is CASSGGTSVYEQYF. In DNA, the CDR3 is TGTGCCAGCAGTGGGGGGACTAGCGTGTACGAGCAGTACTTC. The entire variable domain, with the rest obtained from reference TRBV7-2 and TRBJ2-7, is as follows: GAGVSQSPSNKVTEKGKDVELRCDPISGHTALYWYRQSLGQGLEFLIYFQGNSAPDKSGLPSDRFSAERTGGSVSTLTIQRTQQEDSAVYLCASSGGTSVYEQYFGPGTRLTVT.

The V gene is TRBV4-3, the J gene TRBJ2-2; 7 positions agree with TRBD2. The CDR3 sequence is 17 residues long. CDR1 LGHNA and CDR2 YSLEER come from the germline V gene. Trimming took 0 bases from V and 4 from J; bases not matched to a gene: 8. The CDR3 spells CASSQDYRLAATGELFF. CDR3 DNA: TGCGCCAGCAGCCAAGATTATCGTCTAGCGGCCACCGGGGAGCTGTTTTTT.

This clonotype was observed at least ten times. The chain combines TRBV28 with TRBJ1-5, with TRBD1 as a possible D gene (5 bases). The V end lost 3 bases, the J end lost 0 bases, and 12 bases lay between the germline ends. Germline V lookup: CDR1 MDHEN, CDR2 SYDVKM. This CDR3 region has 16 residues. The chain's CDR3 is CASSFFQGYSNQPQHF. For the CDR3, the DNA is TGTGCCAGCAGTTTTTTTCAGGGATATAGCAATCAGCCCCAGCATTTT.

This sequence joins TRBV4-1 and TRBJ2-3; 16 nucleotides align to TRBD2. The CDR3 has 19 residues. V lost 1 base, J lost 4 bases, and 8 bases stayed unmatched. Per the germline V gene, CDR1 is MGHRA and CDR2 is YSYEKL. As DNA, the CDR3 is TGCGCCAGCAGCCAAGTGACCGGGACTAGCGGGAGGGTGGCAGATACGCAGTATTTT. Translation: CASSQVTGTSGRVADTQYF.

This clonotype was picked up many times. The rearrangement joins TRBV7-2 to TRBJ1-5, with a tentative D call TRBD1 (5 bases). Germline CDR1 is SGHTA and CDR2 is FQGNSA. The CDR3 is 13 amino acids. The V end was cut by 5 bases, the J end by 6 bases, with 11 bases between. The CDR3 spells CASSARGGQPQHF. In DNA, the CDR3 is TGTGCCAGCAGCGCGCGGGGCGGTCAGCCCCAGCATTTT. Full variable domain (missing parts from reference TRBV7-2 and TRBJ1-5): GAGVSQSPSNKVTEKGKDVELRCDPISGHTALYWYRQSLGQGLEFLIYFQGNSAPDKSGLPSDRFSAERTGGSVSTLTIQRTQQEDSAVYLCASSARGGQPQHFGDGTRLSIL.

This clonotype was seen repeatedly, ten times or more. The chain carries TRBV10-3 and TRBJ2-3, with 14 nucleotides matching TRBD2. Germline CDR1 is ENHRY and CDR2 is SYGVKD. V lost 10 bases and J lost 1; bases outside the gene matches: 4. This CDR3 has 15 residues. CDR3 in amino acids: CATGTSGRGTDTQYF. CDR3 coding DNA: TGTGCCACCGGGACTAGCGGGAGAGGCACAGATACGCAGTATTTT.

V usage is TRBV2 and J usage is TRBJ2-1, with unresolved D. The CDR3 totals 13 residues. Germline CDR1 reads SNHLY; CDR2 reads FYNNEI. V dropped 3 bases and J dropped 4 bases, with 7 bases sitting between them. The DNA of the CDR3 is TGTGCCAGCAGTGAGGTCAGTTACAATGAGCAGTTCTTC. Encoded protein: CASSEVSYNEQFF.

The V call is TRBV7-9, the J call TRBJ1-1; no clear D. Germline CDR1 and CDR2: SEHNR and FQNEAQ (reference sequence). This CDR3 spans 14 amino acids. Trimming left V 5 bases short and J 1 base short, with 11 bases between. The CDR3 coding sequence is TGTGCCAGCAGCCCGGACGCCTGGAACACTGAAGCTTTCTTT. Protein product: CASSPDAWNTEAFF.

The V and J genes are TRBV4-1 and TRBJ2-1; the D gene is possibly TRBD2 (6 bases). The CDR3 has 14 residues. Germline values: CDR1 MGHRA, CDR2 YSYEKL. V was trimmed by 4 bases and J by 7 bases, leaving 14 bases between them. The CDR3 sequence is CASSPSEWRNEQFF. The DNA of the CDR3 is TGCGCCAGCAGCCCTAGCGAGTGGAGAAATGAGCAGTTCTTC.

The sample holds many counts of this clonotype. The J gene is TRBJ2-3, the V gene TRBV7-9; D ambiguous. CDR1 and CDR2 (germline): SEHNR, FQNEAQ (reference sequence). V was cut by 8 bases and J by 4 bases, with 7 bases left in between. The CDR3 sequence is 11 residues long. CDR3 loop: CASEPADTQYF. The CDR3 DNA is TGTGCCAGCGAACCAGCAGATACGCAGTATTTT.

This clonotype was seen repeatedly, ten times or more. The chain carries TRBV5-5 and TRBJ2-7; tentatively, D is TRBD1 (6 bases). With 0 bases removed from V and 2 bases from J, the gap between germline ends came to 15 bases. Per germline, CDR1 SGHKS and CDR2 YYEKEE (reference sequence). This CDR3 spans 16 amino acids. CDR3 protein: CASSLGGPTITYEQYF. The CDR3 nucleotides read TGTGCCAGCAGCTTGGGGGGGCCTACTATAACCTACGAGCAGTACTTC.

This clonotype has at least ten counts. The gene calls are TRBV18 and TRBJ2-1; D is unclear. This CDR3 is built from 13 residues. Germline V gene lookup returns CDR1 KGHSH and CDR2 LQKENI. Trimming shortened V by 0 bases and J by 9 bases, and 9 bases separated the two germline ends. For the CDR3, the DNA is TGTGCCAGCTCACCACCCTTGGACGTTGAGCAGTTCTTC. Residues: CASSPPLDVEQFF.

Ten or more counts support this clonotype. The gene calls are TRBV24-1 and TRBJ2-1, with 11 bases lining up with TRBD1. V shed 3 bases, J shed 3 bases, and the junction held 3 bases outside the gene matches. CDR3 size: 16 residues. CDR1 is KGHDR, CDR2 SFDVKD, per germline. CDR3 protein: CATSDAGTGGYNEQFF. In DNA, the CDR3 is TGTGCCACCAGTGATGCCGGGACAGGGGGCTACAATGAGCAGTTCTTC.

The chain has TRBV3-1 and TRBJ2-3; 14 bases agree with TRBD2. This CDR3 region has 15 residues. With 0 bases clipped from V and 11 bases from J, the junction kept 4 bases outside the gene matches. The germline V gene encodes CDR1 LGHDT and CDR2 YNNKEL (reference sequence). CDR3 in amino acids: CASSQEAGTSGRQYF. In DNA, the CDR3 is TGTGCCAGCAGCCAAGAGGCCGGGACTAGCGGGAGGCAGTATTTT.

There are many counts of this clonotype. This sequence joins TRBV30 and TRBJ1-2, with a tentative D call TRBD1 (5 bases). The V gene lost 7 bases and the J gene lost 6 bases, with 9 bases spanning the gap. Germline CDR1 reads GTSNPN; CDR2 reads SVGIG (reference sequence). This CDR3 contains 10 residues. CDR3 sequence (DNA): TGTGCCTCAGGGAACCATGGCTACACCTTC. Translation: CASGNHGYTF.

This clonotype was found a few times. The chain joins TRBV6-4 to TRBJ2-2; 9 nucleotides line up with TRBD2. The V and J ends lost 6 bases and 8 bases, in that order; junction bases with no gene match: 4. Germline V gene lookup returns CDR1 MRHNA and CDR2 SNTAGT. CDR3 size: 13 residues. The CDR3 is CASSDSGRGELFF. DNA for the CDR3: TGTGCCAGCAGCGATAGCGGGAGAGGGGAGCTGTTTTTT.

This clonotype came up many times. The chain uses TRBV29-1 and TRBJ1-1, with 7 bases that match TRBD1. Germline V gene lookup returns CDR1 SQVTM and CDR2 ANQGSEA. This CDR3 has 12 residues. The V and J ends lost 4 bases and 3 bases, in that order; junction bases with no gene match: 2. This CDR3 reads CSVVGTDTEAFF. DNA for the CDR3: TGCAGCGTTGTAGGGACAGACACTGAAGCTTTCTTT.